The 8 T cell receptor beta chains given below trace back to one sample, sequenced in a study of T cell clonality in common variable immunodeficiency. General study points: Fewer deletions and N-nucleotide insertions were reportedly seen in common variable immunodeficiency TCR beta sequences.

Their antigen targets remain unknown. TCRdb's table, derived via immunoSEQ multiplex PCR, lists solely in-frame clones and lacks some. This set yields fewer than 30,000 clones and no singletons; the top ten hold approximately 4%. Sequenced material: peripheral blood mononuclear cells. These receptors all come from a human donor with common variable immunodeficiency.

Comments on this clone: The read stops 3 residues short of the end of the CDR3; the missing end is completed from the germline J gene. This chain joins TRBV6-1 and TRBJ2-3, with D hard to call. This CDR3 is 16 amino acids long. Per the germline V gene, CDR1 is MNHNS and CDR2 is SASEGT. Trimming left V 0 bases short and J 0 bases short, with 10 bases between. The CDR3 here is CASSEAPRSSTDTQYF. The sequenced CDR3 bases are TGTGCCAGCAGTGAAGCCCCCAGGAGTAGCACAGATACG.

This clone has just a few counts. The read finishes 3 residues shy of the CDR3 end, and the germline J gene is used to complete it. V is TRBV18 and J is TRBJ2-1; 9 bases match TRBD2. This CDR3 is 15 amino acids long. Germline V gives CDR1 KGHSH, CDR2 LQKENI. With V trimmed by 3 bases and J by 6 bases, 6 bases remained unmatched. This CDR3 is CASSPTSGWGNEQFF. CDR3 bases read: TGTGCCAGCTCACCTACTAGCGGGTGGGGCAATGAG.

Notes on this clone: From the germline J gene comes the end of the CDR3, since the read stops 3 residues before it. The chain combines TRBV6-1 with TRBJ2-1; 7 positions agree with TRBD2. This CDR3 contains 14 residues. Per germline, CDR1 MNHNS and CDR2 SASEGT. Trimming cost V 1 base and J 6 bases; bases outside gene matches: 3. CDR3 sequence reads: CASSEGTSGNEQFF. The sequenced CDR3 bases are TGTGCCAGCAGTGAAGGGACTAGTGGCAATGAG.

Concerning this clone: The read ends 3 residues early relative to the CDR3; the germline J gene fills the gap. This rearrangement joins TRBV30 to TRBJ2-3, with unresolved D. The CDR3 loop spans 12 amino acids. The germline V and J ends were trimmed by 0 bases and 6 bases, with 7 bases remaining between them. Germline V gene data show CDR1 as GTSNPN and CDR2 as SVGIG (reference sequence). CDR3 region: CAWSVNTDTQYF. Incomplete CDR3 DNA: TGTGCCTGGAGTGTCAACACGGATACG.

There are a few counts of this clone. The read ends 3 residues before the CDR3 terminus; that terminus is restored from the germline J gene. The genes are TRBV20-1 and TRBJ1-3; 10 bases are shared with TRBD1. Germline V gene lookup returns CDR1 DFQATT and CDR2 SNEGSKA (reference sequence). V dropped 5 bases and J dropped 0; count of bases not matched to a gene: 1. The CDR3 consists of 14 residues. The CDR3: CSAGDRGSGNTIYF. The covered CDR3 bases are TGCAGTGCTGGGGACAGGGGCTCTGGAAACACC.

This CDR3 reads CASNGGRGYVNTEAFF. The CDR3 bases that were read are TGTGCCAGTAATGGGGGGAGGGGATACGTGAACACTGAA. V is TRBV19 and J is TRBJ1-1; D might be TRBD1 (5 bases). The read stops 3 residues short of the end of the CDR3; the missing end is completed from the germline J gene. Trimming took 7 bases from V and 0 from J, leaving 18 bases between them. This CDR3 comprises 16 residues. Germline lookup yields CDR1 LNHDA and CDR2 SQIVND (reference sequence).

This clone was seen at least ten times. The read comes to an end 3 residues before the CDR3 does, leaving the germline J gene to fill in the end. J is TRBJ2-7 and V is TRBV5-1; D is uncertain. This CDR3 spans 12 amino acids. V lost 4 bases, J lost 5 bases, and 10 bases lay in between. CDR1 is SGHRS, CDR2 YFSETQ, per germline. The CDR3: CASSRNQNEQYF. The CDR3 DNA, read in part, is TGCGCCAGCAGCCGAAATCAGAACGAG. The whole variable domain, filled in from reference TRBV5-1 and TRBJ2-7, reads KAGVTQTPRYLIKTRGQQVTLSCSPISGHRSVSWYQQTPGQGLQFLFEYFSETQRNKGNFPGRFSGRQFSNSRSEMNVSTLELGDSALYLCASSRNQNEQYFGPGTRLTVT.

Regarding this clone: The read halts 3 residues ahead of the CDR3 end, with the missing end drawn from the germline J gene. V is TRBV20-1 and J is TRBJ2-5, with 9 bases aligning to TRBD2. The CDR3 is made up of 15 amino acids. The germline CDR1 and CDR2 sequences are DFQATT and SNEGSKA (reference sequence). V dropped 0 bases and J dropped 1; count of bases not matched to a gene: 3. Incomplete CDR3 DNA: TGCAGTGCTAGAGATAGCGGGAGACCCCAAGAGACC. Encoded protein: CSARDSGRPQET. The CDR3, in full, reads CSARDSGRPQETQYF.